This T cell receptor (beta chain) appears in the sequencing data of a study of blood T cells in healthy people across ages. The CDR3 totals 15 residues. The germline V gene has CDR1 SGHVS and CDR2 FNYEAQ. V shed 5 bases and J shed 2 bases, with 13 bases lying between them. For the second PCR, which ran for roughly 7 to 11 cycles, a sample-barcoded 5' primer and a J-beta primer mix were used. Via MiXCR, TCRdb re-called the 5' RACE reads, giving one row per CDR3 protein. The sample holds about a million distinct CDR3 sequences, roughly 50% seen once. As regards this clonotype: Its target is unknown.

Overall study results and limits: One million T cells yielded diversity estimates that were considered underestimates.

The chain has TRBV7-6 and TRBJ2-1, with a possible D match to TRBD1 (6 bases). Sequencing was done on a sample of blood. This TCR was recovered from a young man in good health. In DNA form, the CDR3 reads TGTGCCAGCAGCCCGGGACAAAGAACCTACAATGAGCAGTTCTTC. Its protein product is CASSPGQRTYNEQFF.